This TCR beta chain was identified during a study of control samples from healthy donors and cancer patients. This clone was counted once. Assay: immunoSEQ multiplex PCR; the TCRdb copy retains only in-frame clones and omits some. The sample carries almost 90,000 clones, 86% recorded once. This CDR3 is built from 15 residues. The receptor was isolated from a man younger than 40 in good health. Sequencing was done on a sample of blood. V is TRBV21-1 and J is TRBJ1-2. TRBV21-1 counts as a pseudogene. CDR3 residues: CASSELFRTGGGYTF. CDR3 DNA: TGTGCCAGCAGCGAACTTTTTCGGACGGGCGGAGGCTACACCTTC.